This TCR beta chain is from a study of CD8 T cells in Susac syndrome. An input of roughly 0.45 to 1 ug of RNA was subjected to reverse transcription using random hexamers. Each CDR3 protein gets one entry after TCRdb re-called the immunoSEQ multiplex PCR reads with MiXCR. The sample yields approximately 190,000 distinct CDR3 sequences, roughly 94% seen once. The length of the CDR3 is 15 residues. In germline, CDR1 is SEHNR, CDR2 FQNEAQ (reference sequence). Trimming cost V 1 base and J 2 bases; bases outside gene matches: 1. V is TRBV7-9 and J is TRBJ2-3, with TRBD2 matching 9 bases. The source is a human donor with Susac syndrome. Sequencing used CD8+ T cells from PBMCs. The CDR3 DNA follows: TGTGCCAGCAGCTTAGGACTAGCGGACACAGATACGCAGTATTTT. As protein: CASSLGLADTDTQYF.